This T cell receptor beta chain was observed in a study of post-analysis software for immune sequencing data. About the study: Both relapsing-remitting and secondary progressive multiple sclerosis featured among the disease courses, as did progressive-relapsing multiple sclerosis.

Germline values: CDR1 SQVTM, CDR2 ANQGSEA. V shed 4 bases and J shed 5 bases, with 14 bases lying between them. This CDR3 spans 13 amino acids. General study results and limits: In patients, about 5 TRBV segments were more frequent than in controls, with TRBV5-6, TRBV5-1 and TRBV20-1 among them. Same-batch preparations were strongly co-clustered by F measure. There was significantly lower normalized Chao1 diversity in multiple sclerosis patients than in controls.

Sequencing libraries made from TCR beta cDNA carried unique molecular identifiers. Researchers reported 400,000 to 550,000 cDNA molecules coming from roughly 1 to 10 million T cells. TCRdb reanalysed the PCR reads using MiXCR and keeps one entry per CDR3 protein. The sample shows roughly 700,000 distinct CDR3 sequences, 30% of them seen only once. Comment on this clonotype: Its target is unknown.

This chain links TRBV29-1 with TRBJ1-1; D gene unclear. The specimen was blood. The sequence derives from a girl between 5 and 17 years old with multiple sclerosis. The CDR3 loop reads CSVGEGSWTEAFF. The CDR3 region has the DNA TGCAGCGTTGGGGAGGGTTCATGGACTGAAGCTTTCTTT.